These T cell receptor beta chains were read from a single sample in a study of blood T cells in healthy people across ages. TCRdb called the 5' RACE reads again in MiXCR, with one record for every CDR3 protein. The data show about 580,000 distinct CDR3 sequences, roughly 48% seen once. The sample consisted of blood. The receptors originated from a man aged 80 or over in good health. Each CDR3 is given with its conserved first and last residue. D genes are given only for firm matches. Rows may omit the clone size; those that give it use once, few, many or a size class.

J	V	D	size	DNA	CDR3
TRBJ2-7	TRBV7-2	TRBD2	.	TGTGCCAGCAGCTTAGGACTAGCCGATCCCTACGAGCAGTACTTC	CASSLGLADPYEQYF
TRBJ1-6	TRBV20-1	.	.	TGCAGTGCGAGACCCGGGAAGGCCTATAATTCACCCCTCCACTTT	CSARPGKAYNSPLHF
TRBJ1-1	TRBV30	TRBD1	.	TGTGCCTGGGACAGGGGGAGTCGAGGCACTGAAGCTTTCTTT	CAWDRGSRGTEAFF
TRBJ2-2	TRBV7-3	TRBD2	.	TGTGCCAGCAGCTTACTAGCGGCTCAGAACACCGGGGAGCTGTTTTTT	CASSLLAAQNTGELFF
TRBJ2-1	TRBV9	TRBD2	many	TGTGCCAGCAGCGCTAAATGGGCGGGAGGTTGGAATGAGCAGTTCTTC	CASSAKWAGGWNEQFF
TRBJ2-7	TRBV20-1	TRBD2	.	TGCAGTGCCTCCGGGACTAGCGGGAGTGACTCCTACGAGCAGTACTTC	CSASGTSGSDSYEQYF
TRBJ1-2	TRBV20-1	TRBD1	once	TGCAGTGCTACAACACAGGGGGACGGCTACACCTTC	CSATTQGDGYTF
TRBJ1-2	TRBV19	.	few	TGTGCCAGTATCCAACCTCCTAACTATGGCTACACCTTC	CASIQPPNYGYTF
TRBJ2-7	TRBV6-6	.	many	TGTGCCAGCACCCAGGGTTACTACGAGCAGTACTTC	CASTQGYYEQYF
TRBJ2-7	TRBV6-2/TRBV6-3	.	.	TGTGCCAGCGGTTGGGCGCGGGCACCCTACGAGCAGTACTTC	CASGWARAPYEQYF
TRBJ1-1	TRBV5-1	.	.	TGCGCCAGCAGCTTGGGGCGGGCTGGGGGCACTGAAGCTTTCTTT	CASSLGRAGGTEAFF
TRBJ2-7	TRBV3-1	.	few	TGTGCCAGCAGCCAAAAGTCTTACGCCCAGGGGAGCTACGAGCAGTACTTC	CASSQKSYAQGSYEQYF
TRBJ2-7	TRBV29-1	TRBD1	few	TGCAGCGTCGAAGAGACAGGGGGCTACGAGCAGTACTTC	CSVEETGGYEQYF
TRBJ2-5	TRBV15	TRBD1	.	TGTGCCACCAGCAGATGGGACAGGGACCATAATCAAGAGACCCAGTACTTC	CATSRWDRDHNQETQYF
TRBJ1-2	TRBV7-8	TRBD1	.	TGTGCCAGCAGCTCCCCCCCGGGGACAGGACCTATCTATGGCCACACCTTC	CASSSPPGTGPIYGHTF
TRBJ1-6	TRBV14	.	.	TGTGCCAGCAGCCGAGCAAGTTTCAATTCACCCCTCCACTTT	CASSRASFNSPLHF
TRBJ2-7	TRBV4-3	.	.	TGCGCCAGCAGCCAAGAGATGTTAGGTACTGACGAGCAGTACTTC	CASSQEMLGTDEQYF
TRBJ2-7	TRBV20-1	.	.	TGCAGTGCTAGAGATAGGGCCAGGGGTTGGGAGCAGTACTTC	CSARDRARGWEQYF
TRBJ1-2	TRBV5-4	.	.	TGTGCCAGCACCGAGGGGACAACCTTTGGCTACACCTTC	CASTEGTTFGYTF
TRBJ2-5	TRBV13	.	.	TGTGCCAGCAGCCCACGGCTCGGAGAGACCCAGTACTTC	CASSPRLGETQYF
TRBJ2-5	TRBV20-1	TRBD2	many	TGCAGTGCGGGACTAGCGGGCAGATTGCAAGAGACCCAGTACTTC	CSAGLAGRLQETQYF
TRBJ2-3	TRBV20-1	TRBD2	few	TGCAGTGCTAGTACTAGCGGGGGGCCCACAGATACGCAGTATTTT	CSASTSGGPTDTQYF
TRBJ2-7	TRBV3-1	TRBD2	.	TGTGCCAGCAGCCTCCGGACTAGCGGTGCCCCCGACGAGCAGTACTTC	CASSLRTSGAPDEQYF
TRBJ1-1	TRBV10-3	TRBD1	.	TGTGCCATCAGTGGGTCAGGGGGATACACTGAAGCTTTCTTT	CAISGSGGYTEAFF
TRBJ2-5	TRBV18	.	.	TGTGCCAGCTCAGGGGGAGGAGGAGAGACCCAGTACTTC	CASSGGGGETQYF
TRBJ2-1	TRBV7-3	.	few	TGTGCCAGCAGCTTGACCTCTAGCCTGAATGAGCAGTTCTTC	CASSLTSSLNEQFF
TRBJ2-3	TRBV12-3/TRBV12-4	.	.	TGTGCCAGCAGTTCACCCCCAGACGGCCGCACTAGCACAGATACGCAGTATTTT	CASSSPPDGRTSTDTQYF
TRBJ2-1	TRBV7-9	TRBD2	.	TGTGCCAGCAGCTTAGCGCGGGGACTAGCGGGCTCCGGAGAAAACAATGAGCAGTTCTTC	CASSLARGLAGSGENNEQFF
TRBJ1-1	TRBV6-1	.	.	TGTGCCAGCGGCCACGAGGGGCATACTGAAGCTTTCTTT	CASGHEGHTEAFF
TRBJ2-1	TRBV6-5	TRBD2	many	TGTGCCAGCACCCCTACGGGGGAGGGCCCCTACAATGAGCAGTTCTTC	CASTPTGEGPYNEQFF
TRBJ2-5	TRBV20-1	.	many	TGCAGTGCTAGAGGTATAATGGCAGAGGCAGTCGAGCGAGAGACCCAGTACTTC	CSARGIMAEAVERETQYF
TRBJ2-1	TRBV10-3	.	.	TGTGCCATCAGTGAGCTCGGCCTAGAGGATGAGCAGTTCTTC	CAISELGLEDEQFF
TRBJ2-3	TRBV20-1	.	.	TGCAGTGCTAGAGATCCTAGAGGAAGCACAGATACGCAGTATTTT	CSARDPRGSTDTQYF
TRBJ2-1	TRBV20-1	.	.	TGCAGTGCCCACCTCATGAATGAGCAGTTCTTC	CSAHLMNEQFF
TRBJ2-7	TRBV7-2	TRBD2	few	TGTGCCAGCAAATCACTAGCGGGGAGATCCTACGAGCAGTACTTC	CASKSLAGRSYEQYF
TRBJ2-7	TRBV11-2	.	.	TGTGCCAGCAGCTTCATAGTGGAGGGATTCGGGTACTTC	CASSFIVEGFGYF
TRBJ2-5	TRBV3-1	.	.	TGTGCCAGCAGCCAAGTTCTCAAGACCCAGTACTTC	CASSQVLKTQYF
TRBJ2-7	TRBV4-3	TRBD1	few	TGCGCCAGCAGCCGATTCCGGGACAGAGCCTACGAGCAGTACTTC	CASSRFRDRAYEQYF
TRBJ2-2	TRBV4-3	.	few	TGCGCCAGCAGCCAAGAACCCGCGCACACCGGGGAGCTGTTTTTT	CASSQEPAHTGELFF
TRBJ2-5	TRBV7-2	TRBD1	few	TGTGCCAGCAGCTCCCACAGGGGAAAAGAGACCCAGTACTTC	CASSSHRGKETQYF
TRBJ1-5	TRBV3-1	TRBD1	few	TGTGCCAGCAGCCAACGGGACAGGGATCAGCCCCAGCATTTT	CASSQRDRDQPQHF
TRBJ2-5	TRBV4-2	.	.	TGTGCCAGCAGCCAACAGCAGTACCAAGAGACCCAGTACTTC	CASSQQQYQETQYF
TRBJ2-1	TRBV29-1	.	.	TGCAGCGTTGCTGGACGCCAAGTTTACAATGAGCAGTTCTTC	CSVAGRQVYNEQFF
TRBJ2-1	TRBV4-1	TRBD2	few	TGCGCCAGCAGCCAACAGACTAGCGGGGGTATGCATGAGCAGTTCTTC	CASSQQTSGGMHEQFF
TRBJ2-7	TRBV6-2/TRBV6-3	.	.	TGTGCCGGCAGTCGCGCTGGTGACCCACCACTCCACGAGCAGTACTTC	CAGSRAGDPPLHEQYF
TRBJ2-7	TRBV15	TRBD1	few	TGTGCCACCAGCAGATCGAACGTGTACCGGGACAGGGGGACCTACGAGCAGTACTTC	CATSRSNVYRDRGTYEQYF
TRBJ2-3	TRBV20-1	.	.	TGCAGTGCTAGAGTAGGGCGGGGCCCGCCTAGCACAGATACGCAGTATTTT	CSARVGRGPPSTDTQYF
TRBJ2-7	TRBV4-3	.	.	TGCGCCAGCAGCCAAGAATTACCCAGCTACGAGCAGTACTTC	CASSQELPSYEQYF
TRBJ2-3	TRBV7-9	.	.	TGTGCCAGCAGCTTAAGGGGGGCTGACACAGATACGCAGTATTTT	CASSLRGADTDTQYF
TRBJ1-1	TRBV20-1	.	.	TGCAGCGAGCGGGGGTCAGACGTCGAAGCTTTCTTT	CSERGSDVEAFF
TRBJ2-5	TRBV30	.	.	TGTGCCTGGAGGGTGGGGGGACACCAAGAGACCCAGTACTTC	CAWRVGGHQETQYF
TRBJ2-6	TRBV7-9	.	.	TGTGCCAGCAGCTCGCCAGGGCCTGGGGCCAACGTCCTGACTTTC	CASSSPGPGANVLTF
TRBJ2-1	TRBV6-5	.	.	TGTGCCAGCAGCCCCGTGGGAGAGCAGTTCTTC	CASSPVGEQFF
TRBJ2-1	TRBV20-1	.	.	TGCAGTGCTAGCGGGCCCCAGGTTAATGAGCAGTTCTTC	CSASGPQVNEQFF
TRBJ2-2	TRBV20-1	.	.	TGCAGTGCTGGGGCTAGCGCCTCTTCCGGGGAGCTGTTTTTT	CSAGASASSGELFF